This TCR beta chain came from a study of early T cells in non-severe SARS-CoV-2 infection. Using its own MiXCR run on the 5' RACE reads, TCRdb lists one record per CDR3 protein. The sample carries under 95,000 distinct CDR3 sequences, roughly 12% recorded once. The specimen was whole blood. The TCR sequence derives from an adult who was a healthcare worker with PCR-confirmed SARS-CoV-2 infection or an uninfected control (not recorded which).

The CDR3 protein is CASSPGTLNTEAFF. CDR3 coding DNA: TGTGCCAGCAGTCCCGGGACATTGAACACTGAAGCTTTCTTT. The J gene is TRBJ1-1, the V gene TRBV2; D is perhaps TRBD1 (6 bases). The germline V gene has CDR1 SNHLY and CDR2 FYNNEI. Trimming removed 5 bases from V and 0 bases from J, with 10 bases in between. The CDR3 loop spans 14 amino acids.